This TCR beta chain derives from a study of blood T cell repertoires in COVID-19. Whole-study context: Samples came from the United States, Italy and Spain, spanning acute and convalescent COVID-19. Sources were T cells, B-cell-depleted T cells, or PBMCs; the material itself was cDNA or gDNA.

Per the original methods: Scientists estimated how many nucleated cells there were by amplifying reference gene primers. Measured with immunoSEQ multiplex PCR; TCRdb has only the in-frame clones, and not every one. That table furnishes V, J and clone size, whereas the DNA furnished D and trimming. The data show about 220,000 clones, more than 75% seen once. This CDR3 has 12 amino acids. Trimming took off 5 bases at V and 3 bases at J, with 5 bases between the two ends. CDR1 MNHEY and CDR2 SMNVEV come from the germline V gene (reference sequence). This chain links TRBV27 with TRBJ1-5; D unresolved. Sequences were obtained from peripheral blood. This TCR derives from a woman aged 25 to 39 who had recovered from COVID-19. The CDR3 reads CASSPINQPQHF. In nucleotides, the CDR3 is TGTGCCAGCAGTCCAATCAATCAGCCCCAGCATTTT.